The T cell receptor beta chain described here comes from a study of T cell responses to AZD1222 COVID-19 vaccine. Clones were sequenced by immunoSEQ multiplex PCR, and TCRdb holds only the in-frame ones, with some missing. The data hold 240,000 or so clones, with approximately 95% observed a single time. Concerning this clone: Its antigen is not identified.

Whole-study results and caveats: Epitopes outside B.1.351 and B.1.1.7 mutated regions reportedly drew nearly half of spike TCRs. Researchers report vaccine-associated CD4 TCRs spanning spike, with dominance at 160-218 and 743-854. After two AZD1222 doses, spike-specific TCR breadth and depth rose versus day 0. Seropositive AZD1222 recipients at baseline numbered only five or six.

This TCR came from an adult in good health. The sample consisted of peripheral blood, taken on day 0 of AZD1222 vaccination.

CDR3 nucleotide sequence: TGTGCCAGCAGTTCCCCGGCAGGGAGAAATGAAAAACTGTTTTTT. This gives the protein CASSSPAGRNEKLFF. The genes are TRBV28 and TRBJ1-4; a possible D gene is TRBD1 (5 bases). The CDR3 contains 15 residues. CDR1 MDHEN and CDR2 SYDVKM come from the germline V gene. V was clipped by 4 bases and J by 5 bases, with 14 bases between them.